This TCR beta chain derives from a study of human T cells and chemical hapten exposure (dated by TCRdb to about 2021). Background for the entire study: For sensitization, 2% DPC in acetone was applied to a 2 cm by 2 cm area of upper inner arm skin. Throughout the roughly 25-week study period, patients were also given weekly therapeutic DPC doses on the scalp. Patch tests used Finn chambers with 0.01% DPC on the upper back, scored after 6 days by International Contact Dermatitis Research Group standards. The mostly female patient cohort included alopecia areata with under or over 50% scalp involvement, alopecia totalis and alopecia universalis. Libraries were combined into a pool for sequencing, and differences in TCR yield between samples came mainly from small differences in library volumes within the pool. Peripheral blood TCR repertoire changes were tracked in vivo in alopecia patients during primary and secondary sensitization to the hapten diphenylcyclopropenone (DPC). Blood samples were taken from patients before sensitization (week 0) and at 2, 6 and about 24 weeks after DPC sensitization. For TCR sequencing, blood came from approximately 29 alopecia patients at anywhere from one to four time points (pre-sensitization, 2, 6 and 24 weeks).

What this sample's time point label stands for: patch test 1, 2 weeks after DPC sensitization. The intended sense of this specimen's treatment or condition label: therapeutic diphenylcyclopropenone sensitization with weekly scalp DPC. At every patch-test visit, the blood draw took place before the patch test was put on. Patients were eligible if aged 18 to 70, diagnosed with alopecia and judged suitable for DPC therapy, and pregnant patients were excluded. Total RNA was extracted from unfractionated whole blood collected in Tempus Blood RNA tubes. In the germline V gene, CDR1 corresponds to SGHRS and CDR2 to YFSETQ. Trimming at the junction amounts to 3 bases on V and 5 bases on J, and the germline ends lie 11 bases apart. From its cysteine to its phenylalanine, the CDR3 spans 13 amino acids. Of all the DNA, just the CDR3 is kept, 39 bases in frame from base 1. Overall study results and their limits: Because all patients had alopecia, a presumed autoimmune disease, the immune response of the patients might differ from that of healthy individuals. Significantly more large CDR3 similarity clusters were formed by expanded TCRs than by pre-sensitization or healthy control sets, consistent with antigen-driven responses. DPC sensitization did not change the number of TCRs with a frequency above 1 in 1000, and there was no evidence of changes in global repertoire structure. Patch test score correlated positively with the number of PT1 expanded TCRs, reaching significance at thresholds 8, 16 and 32 but not at 4. After repeated subsampling, the strength of the expansion versus patch-test correlation and the threshold at which it became significant changed.

Remarks on this clonotype: It has no known antigen specificity. No base-level quality is on record; no much larger clone is a single base apart.

The library was prepared using RACE. Sequenced on a NextSeq 500. During library preparation, unique molecular identifiers were attached to individual cDNA molecules so that TCRs could be counted in a quantitative, reproducible way. From each blood RNA sample, both TCR alpha and TCR beta chains were sequenced. As for how the authors treated the data: A median of roughly 99,000 TCRs per sample was observed, with a range of about 23,224 to 750,000. The Decombinator software suite was used to annotate V, J and CDR3 in the TCR reads. For PS versus PT1 abundance plots, all samples were subsampled to the same number of TCRs (28,000). TCRs were defined as expanded if absent before sensitization and observed at least eight times at the 2-week time point. TCRdb applied fastp at Q25 and MiXCR to the public reads, then kept only in-frame beta chains. CDR3 protein sequences are deduplicated, and each keeps its most common genes and DNA. TCRdb's processing, not the authors', yielded these V and J calls. The sample table contains nearly 350,000 distinct CDR3 sequences; only one count was recorded for under 9% of them. The ten most abundant clones make up around 8.4% of the sample.

This sequence was found in a woman between 18 and 29 years old with alopecia areata. Some clones in this sample may be carry-over from other donors' samples. The chain is assembled from TRBV5-1 and TRBJ2-5, with no D gene named confidently. The sequences come from whole blood, collected in connection with sensitization to the hapten diphenylcyclopropenone (DPC). Here the CDR3 is given as CASSSQETETQYF. The nucleotides read TGCGCCAGCAGCTCCCAGGAGACGGAGACCCAGTACTTC.